This T cell receptor (beta chain) is drawn from a study of early T cells in non-severe SARS-CoV-2 infection. The TCR library protocol was used to attach unique molecular identifiers. These identifiers were attached to individual cDNA molecules. TCRdb recomputed calls from the 5' RACE reads with MiXCR, one row per CDR3 protein. The data show 86,000 or so distinct CDR3 sequences, with more than 5% seen just once and under 10% held by the top ten. Whole-study findings and limits: VDJdb matching skewed toward anti-spike CD8 responses, missing private and CD4 specificities.

This clonotype was detected ten times or more. Antigen: not known. Sequenced input: whole blood. The sequence was collected from an adult who was a healthcare worker with PCR-confirmed SARS-CoV-2 infection or an uninfected control (not recorded which).

The CDR3 loop reads CASSPLEGKQYF. The CDR3 nucleotides read TGTGCCAGCTCACCACTGGAGGGAAAGCAGTACTTC. The J gene is TRBJ2-7, the V gene TRBV18; D possibly corresponds to TRBD2 (6 bases). Germline V gene sequence: CDR1 KGHSH, CDR2 LQKENI. The CDR3 is 12 residues long. V dropped 1 base and J dropped 8 bases, with 9 bases sitting between them.